This T cell receptor beta chain was documented in a study of PD-L1 blockade in urothelial cancer. Study background: Patients commenced atezolizumab in the mid-2010s, and it was given at 1,200 mg intravenously every 3 weeks.

This CDR3 has 13 amino acids. Unmatched junction bases numbered 10, after V lost 8 bases and J lost 7 bases. Per the germline V gene, CDR1 is SGHRS and CDR2 is YFSETQ. Specified time point: pretreatment peripheral blood. Patients' urothelial carcinoma was locally advanced or metastatic. General study findings and limits: Pretreatment clonality of the blood TCR repertoire below the median was predictive of superior survival.

The investigators introduced synthetic TCR analog templates into each PCR as spikes. Measured with immunoSEQ multiplex PCR; TCRdb has only the in-frame clones, and not every one. The sample contains 85,000 to 95,000 clones, nearly 90% of which appear only once. As concerns this clone: Its antigen is currently unknown.

The source is a man aged 60-69 years with urothelial cancer. This material consisted of PBMCs, taken around atezolizumab (anti-PD-L1) treatment. The chain joins TRBV5-1 to TRBJ1-2; 8 nucleotides agree with TRBD1. The DNA of the CDR3 is TGCGCCAGTATGGGACAGGCCGTGAGTGGCTACACCTTC. Translated: CASMGQAVSGYTF.